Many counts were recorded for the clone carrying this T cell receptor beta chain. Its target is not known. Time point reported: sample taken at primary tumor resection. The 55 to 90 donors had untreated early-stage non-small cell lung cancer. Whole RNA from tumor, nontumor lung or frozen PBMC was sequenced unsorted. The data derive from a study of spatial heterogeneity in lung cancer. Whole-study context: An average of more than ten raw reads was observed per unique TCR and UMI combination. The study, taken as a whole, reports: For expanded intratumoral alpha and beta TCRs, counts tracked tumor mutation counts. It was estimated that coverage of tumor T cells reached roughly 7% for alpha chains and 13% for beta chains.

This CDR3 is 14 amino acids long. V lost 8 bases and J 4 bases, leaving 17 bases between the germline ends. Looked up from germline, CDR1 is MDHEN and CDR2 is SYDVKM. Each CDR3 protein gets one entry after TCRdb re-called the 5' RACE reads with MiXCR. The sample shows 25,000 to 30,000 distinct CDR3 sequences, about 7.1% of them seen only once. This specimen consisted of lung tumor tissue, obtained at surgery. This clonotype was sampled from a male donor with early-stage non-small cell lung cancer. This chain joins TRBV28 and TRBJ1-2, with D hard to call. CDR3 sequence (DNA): TGTGCCAGCGGGGAGGGAGTCCGGGGCTATGGCTACACCTTC. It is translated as CASGEGVRGYGYTF.